These 21 T cell receptor beta chains share one sample of origin, sequenced in a study of OX40 agonist ivuxolimab in advanced cancers. This table comes from immunoSEQ multiplex PCR, and its TCRdb copy is limited to in-frame clones, with some not included. In the table there are approximately 70,000 clones, almost 85% of which are singletons. The input for sequencing was CD4+ or CD8+ T cells sorted from blood, taken in a trial of the OX40 agonist ivuxolimab. These receptors were collected from an adult with an advanced solid tumor such as melanoma, head and neck, liver or kidney cancer.

This clone was seen only a few times. The rearrangement links TRBV27 to TRBJ1-3; weak D call: TRBD1 (5 bases). CDR1 and CDR2 (germline): MNHEY, SMNVEV (reference sequence). CDR3 length: 14 residues. V was shortened by 7 bases and J by 2 bases, with 12 bases between the two germline ends. CDR3: CASTGLTAGNTIYF. Written as DNA, the CDR3 is TGTGCCAGCACGGGACTGACGGCTGGAAACACCATATATTTT.

The genes are TRBV6-1 and TRBJ1-1; D gene unclear. With 7 bases removed from V and 4 bases from J, the gap between germline ends came to 10 bases. Germline CDR1 reads MNHNS; CDR2 reads SASEGT. CDR3 length: 12 residues. CDR3 coding DNA: TGTGCCAGCAACTGGATGGGCACTGAAGCTTTCTTT. This translates into CASNWMGTEAFF.

The table lists this clone with a count of one. V usage is TRBV18 and J usage is TRBJ2-3; D might be TRBD1 (6 bases). Trimming cost V 3 bases and J 6 bases, with 7 bases left between them. This CDR3 region has 12 residues. Germline lookup yields CDR1 KGHSH and CDR2 LQKENI. The CDR3 spells CASSPQGDTQYF. CDR3 in DNA: TGTGCCAGCTCACCTCAGGGGGATACGCAGTATTTT. Complete variable domain (other parts from reference TRBV18 and TRBJ2-3): NAGVMQNPRHLVRRRGQEARLRCSPMKGHSHVYWYRQLPEEGLKFMVYLQKENIIDESGMPKERFSAEFPKEGPSILRIQQVVRGDSAAYFCASSPQGDTQYFGPGTRLTVL.

This sequence joins TRBV28 and TRBJ2-7; 9 bases agree with TRBD1. Germline V gene lookup returns CDR1 MDHEN and CDR2 SYDVKM. The CDR3 spans 14 residues. Unmatched junction bases numbered 3, after V lost 3 bases and J lost 3 bases. The CDR3 bases are TGTGCCAGCAGTTTTGGGACAGGGAACTACGAGCAGTACTTC. Its translation: CASSFGTGNYEQYF.

This chain links TRBV6-5 with TRBJ2-1; D not certain. There are 15 residues in the CDR3. V lost 0 bases and J 5 bases, leaving 11 bases between the germline ends. The V gene's germline CDR1 is MNHEY and CDR2 SVGAGI. The CDR3, as DNA: TGTGCCAGCAGTTACTCGCAACCCAACCACAATGAGCAGTTCTTC. It yields the protein CASSYSQPNHNEQFF.

This clone was counted once. A junction end diverges from the germline sequence, so it may reflect a read error. This chain connects TRBV6-5 to TRBJ1-2; 8 nucleotides agree with TRBD1. The CDR3 covers 14 residues. Germline lookup yields CDR1 MNHEY and CDR2 SVGAGI. The CDR3 nucleotides read TGTGCCAGCAGTTACCCCGACCCCCGACAGGGGCCGTACTTC. Its translation: CASSYPDPRQGPYF.

The chain recombines TRBV7-2 with TRBJ2-3; a weak D match, TRBD2 (6 bases). From germline, CDR1 is SGHTA and CDR2 FQGNSA. Between the trimmed V and J ends, which lost 10 bases and 2 bases, there was a span of 13 bases. This CDR3 has 13 residues. CDR3 sequence reads: CATAGSYTDTQYF. CDR3 coding DNA: TGTGCCACCGCGGGGTCTTACACAGATACGCAGTATTTT. Full variable domain (rest looked up from reference TRBV7-2 and TRBJ2-3): GAGVSQSPSNKVTEKGKDVELRCDPISGHTALYWYRQSLGQGLEFLIYFQGNSAPDKSGLPSDRFSAERTGGSVSTLTIQRTQQEDSAVYLCATAGSYTDTQYFGPGTRLTVL.

V is TRBV28 and J is TRBJ1-2; no firm D call. Trimming took off 4 bases at V and 4 bases at J, with 13 bases between the two ends. CDR1 is MDHEN and CDR2 is SYDVKM in the germline V gene. This CDR3 comprises 14 residues. CDR3 region: CASSWETSIYGYTF. The DNA for the CDR3 is TGTGCCAGCAGTTGGGAGACAAGTATCTATGGCTACACCTTC.

The chain combines TRBV9 with TRBJ2-5; tentatively, D is TRBD1 or TRBD2 (6 bases each). The J call could be wrong; TRBJ2-7 is a better fit for the DNA end. The germline CDR1 and CDR2 sequences are SGDLS and YYNGEE. This CDR3 spans 15 amino acids. CDR3 nucleotide sequence: TGTGCCAGCAGCGTAGCGGGGGCCCCAGGCTACGAGCAGTACTTC. Amino acid sequence: CASSVAGAPGYEQYF.

This clone was detected only a few times. The chain recombines TRBV7-2 with TRBJ1-3; 10 bases are a match to TRBD1. The CDR3 covers 14 residues. The germline CDR1 and CDR2 sequences are SGHTA and FQGNSA. The V and J ends lost 3 bases and 7 bases, in that order; junction bases with no gene match: 3. CDR3 loop: CASSFRTGGNTIYF. The DNA of the CDR3 is TGTGCCAGCAGCTTCCGGACAGGGGGGAACACCATATATTTT.

V and J are TRBV7-6 and TRBJ2-2; 7 nucleotides match TRBD1. This CDR3 contains 16 residues. Trimming took 5 bases from V and 0 from J; bases not matched to a gene: 6. From germline, CDR1 is SGHVS and CDR2 FNYEAQ. The CDR3 loop reads CASSTRGQSNTGELFF. In DNA, the CDR3 is TGTGCCAGCAGCACACGGGGACAGTCGAACACCGGGGAGCTGTTTTTT.

The chain recombines TRBV5-1 with TRBJ1-1; 12 bases fit TRBD1. The V segment lost 4 bases and the J segment 8 bases; nucleotides outside the gene matches: 6. Germline loops: CDR1 SGHRS, CDR2 YFSETQ. This CDR3 spans 14 amino acids. Here the CDR3 DNA reads TGCGCCAGCAGCACGGGACAGGGGGCTAGGGAAGCTTTCTTT. It yields the protein CASSTGQGAREAFF.

This chain connects TRBV7-3 to TRBJ1-3; unclear D gene. Germline CDR1 is SGHTA and CDR2 is FQGTGA. The ends were cut back, 5 bases at V and 2 bases at J, with 10 bases in the middle. The CDR3 has 14 amino acids. The CDR3 DNA reads as TGTGCCAGCAGCAAAAACCCTCCTGGAAACACCATATATTTT. The encoded protein is CASSKNPPGNTIYF. Full variable domain (remainder filled in from reference TRBV7-3 and TRBJ1-3): GAGVSQTPSNKVTEKGKYVELRCDPISGHTALYWYRQSLGQGPEFLIYFQGTGAADDSGLPNDRFFAVRPEGSVSTLKIQRTERGDSAVYLCASSKNPPGNTIYFGEGSWLTVV.

This chain links TRBV5-6 with TRBJ1-6; unclear D gene. Trimming removed 6 bases at V and 8 bases at J, with 15 bases between. This CDR3 is 14 amino acids long. CDR1 and CDR2 from the germline V gene are SGHDT and YYEEEE. The CDR3, as DNA: TGTGCCAGCACCCCTGGATTTTTGGATTCACCCCTCCACTTT. Protein sequence: CASTPGFLDSPLHF.

The chain has TRBV4-1 and TRBJ1-2; D is uncertain. This CDR3 spans 14 amino acids. Germline loops: CDR1 MGHRA, CDR2 YSYEKL. The ends were cut back, 2 bases at V and 4 bases at J, with 11 bases in the middle. The DNA for the CDR3 is TGCGCCAGCAGCCAACTTTCAGGCCCCTATGGCTACACCTTC. It specifies CASSQLSGPYGYTF.

The CDR3 DNA follows: TGTGCCTGGACCGGGCTCAGCTACGAGCAGTACTTC. Translated: CAWTGLSYEQYF. The V gene is TRBV30, the J gene TRBJ2-7; D unclear. Deletions cut 4 bases from V and 3 bases from J, with 10 bases between. This CDR3 is built from 12 residues. From germline, CDR1 is GTSNPN and CDR2 SVGIG (reference sequence).

The chain couples TRBV5-1 to TRBJ2-5; D gene uncertain. V lost 0 bases and J lost 4, with 10 bases in between. The CDR3 runs to 14 residues. The V gene's germline CDR1 is SGHRS and CDR2 YFSETQ. CDR3 region: CASSLALPPETQYF. The CDR3 region has the DNA TGCGCCAGCAGCTTGGCCCTACCTCCAGAGACCCAGTACTTC.

The chain recombines TRBV6-6 with TRBJ1-2; D perhaps matches TRBD1 (5 bases). The germline V and J ends were trimmed by 6 bases and 2 bases, with 10 bases remaining between them. Germline V lookup: CDR1 MNHNY, CDR2 SVGAGI (reference sequence). CDR3 length: 13 amino acids. The DNA for the CDR3 is TGTGCCAGCAGAAGGGACGGGAACTATGGCTACACCTTC. It yields the protein CASRRDGNYGYTF.

The V gene is TRBV7-2, the J gene TRBJ1-5; no clear D. The length of the CDR3 is 14 residues. Trimming removed 1 base from V and 0 bases from J, with 4 bases in between. The germline gives CDR1 SGHTA, CDR2 FQGNSA. This CDR3 is CASSLEASNQPQHF. The CDR3 nucleotides read TGTGCCAGCAGCTTAGAAGCTAGCAATCAGCCCCAGCATTTT.

The chain uses TRBV30 and TRBJ2-3, with a weak D call TRBD2 (5 bases). In germline, CDR1 is GTSNPN, CDR2 SVGIG (reference sequence). The CDR3 is 15 residues long. With 2 bases removed from V and 0 bases from J, the gap between germline ends came to 12 bases. CDR3 coding DNA: TGTGCCTGGAGTCCAGGACTTACTAGCACAGATACGCAGTATTTT. Translation gives CAWSPGLTSTDTQYF.

The chain uses TRBV6-5 and TRBJ2-1; 13 positions match TRBD2. This CDR3 comprises 15 residues. Germline V gene data show CDR1 as MNHEY and CDR2 as SVGAGI. V was pared by 6 bases and J by 8 bases, with 7 bases of the junction left unmatched. CDR3 in amino acids: CASRELAGGFDEQFF. As DNA, the CDR3 is TGTGCCAGCAGGGAACTAGCGGGAGGGTTCGATGAGCAGTTCTTC.